The T cell receptor beta chain described here comes from a study of metastatic and nonmetastatic thyroid tumors. Study observations and caveats: Across blood and tumor, TCR beta diversity in malignant thyroid tumors was reportedly significantly higher than in benign nodules.

This clone was recorded many times. Its specificity is unknown. Trimming left V 1 base short and J 7 bases short, with 20 bases between. The CDR3 covers 17 residues. Germline CDR1 is SEHNR and CDR2 is FQNEAQ (reference sequence). Treatment of any kind had been given to no patient before thyroid surgery. TCRdb re-called the PCR reads through MiXCR. The profile shows tens of thousands of clones, around 13% of them singletons. The source is a female donor with papillary thyroid cancer or a benign thyroid nodule (not recorded which). Some clones in this sample may be carry-over from other donors' samples. This chain uses TRBV7-9 with TRBJ2-4, with D possibly TRBD1 on 6 matching bases. Sequencing was done on a sample of tumor tissue. The CDR3 region is CASSLGLTGFETNIQYF. The CDR3 DNA reads TGTGCCAGCAGCTTAGGGCTTACAGGGTTTGAAACTAACATTCAGTACTTC.